The 11 T cell receptor beta chains given below trace back to one sample, sequenced in a study of blood T cell repertoires in COVID-19. Here immunoSEQ multiplex PCR was the method, and the copy in TCRdb shows in-frame clones only, minus some. The sample has roughly 160,000 clones; under 90% are singletons. The sample taken for sequencing was PBMCs or T cells enriched from blood (not recorded which). These receptors all come from a man in his fifties who had recovered from COVID-19.

The chain employs TRBV12-5 and TRBJ2-1, with 16 bases that match TRBD2. Losses at the gene ends were 2 bases for V and 7 bases for J; bases not matched to a gene: 11. CDR3 size: 19 residues. Germline V gene sequence: CDR1 LGHNT, CDR2 FRNRAP. The chain's CDR3 is CASGLQGLAGGPEMNEQFF. Here the CDR3 DNA reads TGTGCTAGTGGTTTGCAGGGACTAGCGGGAGGGCCTGAAATGAATGAGCAGTTCTTC.

The rearrangement uses TRBV27 and TRBJ2-1, with D maybe TRBD2 (7 bases). This CDR3 region has 15 residues. Trimming shortened V by 6 bases and J by 6 bases, and 18 bases separated the two germline ends. Germline assignment: CDR1 MNHEY and CDR2 SMNVEV (reference sequence). The CDR3 is CASSSYGGGLNEQFF. The CDR3 DNA is TGTGCCAGCAGCTCTTATGGGGGGGGCCTCAATGAGCAGTTCTTC.

The V and J genes are TRBV5-1 and TRBJ2-3; the D gene is possibly TRBD1 (6 bases). The CDR3 consists of 15 residues. The V end was cut by 4 bases, the J end by 1 base, with 13 bases between. From germline, CDR1 is SGHRS and CDR2 YFSETQ. CDR3 sequence (DNA): TGCGCCAGCAGCCCCGGGACAACTCGCACAGATACGCAGTATTTT. The encoded protein is CASSPGTTRTDTQYF.

The chain couples TRBV4-1 to TRBJ2-2; 8 bases map to TRBD1. Losses at the gene ends were 1 base for V and 6 bases for J; bases not matched to a gene: 7. This CDR3 contains 16 residues. Germline assignment: CDR1 MGHRA and CDR2 YSYEKL. CDR3 protein: CASSQGQGIEAGELFF. CDR3 nucleotide sequence: TGCGCCAGCAGCCAAGGACAGGGGATTGAGGCCGGGGAGCTGTTTTTT.

The chain is built from TRBV10-2 and TRBJ1-1, with 8 positions matching TRBD1. The CDR3 is made up of 12 amino acids. Germline lookup yields CDR1 WSHSY and CDR2 SAAADI. V trimming: 6 bases; J trimming: 6 bases; junction bases outside the gene matches: 3. The CDR3 region has the DNA TGCGCCAGCAGGGGACAGGCCGCTGAAGCTTTCTTT. Protein sequence: CASRGQAAEAFF.

The rearrangement uses TRBV3-1 (or the pseudogene TRBV3-2) and TRBJ1-4, with 10 bases lining up with TRBD1. V was pared by 4 bases and J by 8 bases, with 7 bases of the junction left unmatched. CDR1 LGHDT and CDR2 YNNKEL come from the germline V gene (reference sequence). The CDR3 is made up of 15 amino acids. As DNA, the CDR3 is TGTGCCAGCAGCCGACCCGGGACAGGGGTGGAAAAACTGTTTTTT. As protein: CASSRPGTGVEKLFF.

The CDR3 here is CATRDRANTGELFF. CDR3 coding DNA: TGTGCCACGAGGGACAGGGCGAACACCGGGGAGCTGTTTTTT. The V gene is TRBV10-3, the J gene TRBJ2-2, with 9 bases matching TRBD1. V lost 10 bases, J lost 0 bases, and 3 bases stayed unmatched. CDR1 is ENHRY, CDR2 SYGVKD, per germline. The CDR3 length is 14 residues.

CDR3 protein: CASSPRAGVMNTEAFF. CDR3 in DNA: TGTGCCAGCAGCCCCCGCGCGGGGGTGATGAACACTGAAGCTTTCTTT. V and J are TRBV7-6 and TRBJ1-1, with a tentative D call TRBD1 (5 bases). The V gene lost 5 bases and the J gene lost 0 bases, with 16 bases spanning the gap. The CDR3 runs 16 residues. Germline loops: CDR1 SGHVS, CDR2 FNYEAQ.

The V gene is TRBV19, the J gene TRBJ2-5, with D possibly matching TRBD1 (6 bases). The CDR3 length is 13 residues. Trimming removed 1 base at V and 4 bases at J, with 7 bases between. Per the germline V gene, CDR1 is LNHDA and CDR2 is SQIVND (reference sequence). As DNA, the CDR3 is TGTGCCAGTAGTATAGGAGGGGGAGAGACCCAGTACTTC. Its translation is CASSIGGGETQYF.

The chain has TRBV6-5 and TRBJ2-2, with D maybe TRBD1 (6 bases). Germline V gene sequence: CDR1 MNHEY, CDR2 SVGAGI. The CDR3 length is 14 residues. V was shortened by 6 bases and J by 4 bases, with 12 bases between the two germline ends. Written as DNA, the CDR3 is TGTGCCAGCAGAACAGGGTTTGGCACCGGGGAGCTGTTTTTT. This translates into CASRTGFGTGELFF.

The chain combines TRBV3-1 (or the pseudogene TRBV3-2) with TRBJ1-2, with D uncertain. In germline, CDR1 is LGHDT, CDR2 YNNKEL (reference sequence). The CDR3 spans 14 residues. Trimming removed 1 base from V and 0 bases from J, with 6 bases in between. CDR3 bases: TGTGCCAGCAGCCAAGCCGGGGCTAACTATGGCTACACCTTC. Protein: CASSQAGANYGYTF.